The 19 T cell receptor beta chains below all came from one sample that was sequenced in a study of T cell responses to AZD1222 COVID-19 vaccine. Method: immunoSEQ multiplex PCR; TCRdb's copy keeps in-frame clones and lacks some. Here the sample spans 75,000 to 90,000 clones, around nine tenths being singletons. Sequenced here: peripheral blood, sampled on day 0 of AZD1222 vaccination. Source of these receptors: an adult in good health.

This chain joins TRBV5-8 and TRBJ1-5, with D uncertain. V lost 2 bases to trimming and J lost 5 bases, with 8 bases between them. The CDR3 extends over 13 amino acids. The germline V gene has CDR1 SGHTS and CDR2 YDEGEE. The CDR3 protein is CASSFGRYQPQHF. The CDR3 region has the DNA TGTGCCAGCAGCTTTGGACGGTATCAGCCCCAGCATTTT.

V gene TRBV6-5 combines with J gene TRBJ2-7, with unresolved D. From germline, CDR1 is MNHEY and CDR2 SVGAGI. The V end was cut by 2 bases, the J end by 4 bases, with 6 bases between. The length of the CDR3 is 12 residues. The CDR3 protein is CASSYKGYEQYF. Here the CDR3 DNA reads TGTGCCAGCAGTTACAAGGGTTACGAGCAGTACTTC.

The rearrangement uses TRBV30 and TRBJ1-3; no definite D call. The V gene's germline CDR1 is GTSNPN and CDR2 SVGIG (reference sequence). Trimming took 4 bases from V and 3 from J, leaving 10 bases between them. This CDR3 region has 13 residues. This CDR3 reads CAWMWHGGNTIYF. The CDR3 nucleotides are TGTGCCTGGATGTGGCATGGTGGAAACACCATATATTTT. The full variable domain, its missing parts supplied by reference TRBV30 and TRBJ1-3, is SQTIHQWPATLVQPVGSPLSLECTVEGTSNPNLYWYRQAAGRGLQLLFYSVGIGQISSEVPQNLSASRPQDRQFILSSKKLLLSDSGFYLCAWMWHGGNTIYFGEGSWLTVV.

This clone showed up just once. The J gene is TRBJ2-7, the V gene TRBV3-1 (or the pseudogene TRBV3-2); no definite D call. The CDR3 loop spans 13 amino acids. Germline-derived CDR1 and CDR2 are LGHDT and YNNKEL (reference sequence). V lost 0 bases, J lost 0 bases, and 3 bases lay in between. In nucleotides, the CDR3 is TGTGCCAGCAGCCAAGACCTCTCCTACGAGCAGTACTTC. Its translation is CASSQDLSYEQYF.

The CDR3 DNA follows: TGTGCCAGCAGCTTAGCGTTGAGCTCTGGAAACACCATATATTTT. As protein: CASSLALSSGNTIYF. This chain links TRBV7-6 with TRBJ1-3; D gene unclear. V was clipped by 0 bases and J by 0 bases, with 6 bases between them. CDR1 and CDR2 from the germline V gene are SGHVS and FNYEAQ. This CDR3 contains 15 residues.

This chain joins TRBV29-1 and TRBJ1-2, with D tentatively TRBD1 (6 bases). The length of the CDR3 is 13 residues. Per germline, CDR1 SQVTM and CDR2 ANQGSEA. V lost 4 bases and J lost 5, with 14 bases in between. The CDR3 sequence is CSVAWGLDYGYTF. The CDR3 DNA follows: TGCAGCGTTGCTTGGGGGCTAGATTATGGCTACACCTTC.

The chain employs TRBV27 and TRBJ2-1; tentatively, D is TRBD1 (6 bases). Trimming pared 0 bases from V and 1 base from J, leaving 7 bases between. The germline V gene has CDR1 MNHEY and CDR2 SMNVEV (reference sequence). The CDR3 has 15 amino acids. CDR3 DNA: TGTGCCAGCAGTTTATCAGGACAGTCCTACAATGAGCAGTTCTTC. This translates into CASSLSGQSYNEQFF.

This clone has a single count. The CDR3 bases are TGTGCCAGCAGCTCTTTGGCGAACACCGGGGAGCTGTTTTTT. Translation: CASSSLANTGELFF. The chain is built from TRBV14 and TRBJ2-2; no firm D call. The CDR3 has 14 residues. Per germline, CDR1 SGHDN and CDR2 FVKESK. Between the trimmed V and J ends, which lost 5 bases and 0 bases, there was a span of 7 bases.

CDR3 coding DNA: TGTGCCAGCAGCCAGAGCGGGGGGGCCGGCGATACGCAGTATTTT. It specifies CASSQSGGAGDTQYF. The V and J genes are TRBV5-4 and TRBJ2-3, with 10 bases identical to TRBD2. The CDR3 has 15 amino acids. Germline CDR1 SGHNT, CDR2 YYREEE (reference sequence). Trimming at V came to 4 bases and at J to 6 bases, leaving 8 bases not matched to a gene.

To note about this clone: This sample also contains other DNA sequences that code for the same CDR3. The V call is TRBV19, the J call TRBJ2-7; TRBD2 might be the D (6 bases). The germline V gene has CDR1 LNHDA and CDR2 SQIVND (reference sequence). The CDR3 spans 13 residues. Trimming took 3 bases from V and 0 from J, leaving 6 bases between them. This chain's CDR3 is CASSIGGSYEQYF. The CDR3 coding sequence is TGTGCCAGTAGTATCGGGGGCTCCTACGAGCAGTACTTC.

This rearrangement joins TRBV6-5 to TRBJ2-5, with D possibly being TRBD2 (5 bases). This CDR3 is 14 amino acids long. Germline CDR1 and CDR2: MNHEY and SVGAGI. The germline V and J ends were trimmed by 11 bases and 5 bases, with 21 bases remaining between them. CDR3: CAAWRRVEEETQYF. CDR3 in DNA: TGTGCCGCGTGGAGAAGGGTGGAGGAGGAGACCCAGTACTTC.

V is TRBV18 and J is TRBJ1-2, with D hard to call. The ends were cut back, 3 bases at V and 3 bases at J, with 11 bases in the middle. The CDR3 runs 14 residues. CDR1 and CDR2 from the germline V gene are KGHSH and LQKENI. CDR3: CASSPTLTDYGYTF. CDR3 nucleotide sequence: TGTGCCAGCTCACCGACTTTAACAGACTATGGCTACACCTTC.

In its sample, this clone was seen once. V gene TRBV11-2 combines with J gene TRBJ2-3; either TRBD1 or TRBD2 may fit D (5 bases each). V was trimmed by 5 bases and J by 6 bases, leaving 9 bases between them. Germline V gene sequence: CDR1 SGHAT, CDR2 FQNNGV. There are 12 residues in the CDR3. The DNA for the CDR3 is TGTGCCAGCAGCGGGGGTGAGGATACGCAGTATTTT. Its protein product is CASSGGEDTQYF.

The chain recombines TRBV29-1 with TRBJ1-1, with 7 positions matching TRBD1. V trimming: 1 base; J trimming: 3 bases; junction bases outside the gene matches: 5. The CDR3 has 14 amino acids. CDR1 and CDR2 (germline): SQVTM, ANQGSEA. CDR3 DNA: TGCAGCGTTGAAGGGGACAGAGGGGACACTGAAGCTTTCTTT. Residues: CSVEGDRGDTEAFF.

The chain joins TRBV7-8 to TRBJ2-7, with 10 bases that match TRBD1. With V trimmed by 0 bases and J by 4 bases, 3 bases remained unmatched. The CDR3 runs 15 residues. Germline lookup yields CDR1 SGHVS and CDR2 FQNEAQ. CDR3 protein: CASSLAWGQGYEQYF. In DNA form, the CDR3 reads TGTGCCAGCAGCTTAGCCTGGGGACAGGGGTACGAGCAGTACTTC.

The chain couples TRBV5-4 to TRBJ1-2; tentatively, D is TRBD1 (5 bases). The V gene lost 0 bases and the J gene lost 4 bases, with 13 bases spanning the gap. This CDR3 is 15 amino acids long. In germline, CDR1 is SGHNT, CDR2 YYREEE (reference sequence). CDR3 in amino acids: CASSLEAGRSYGYTF. CDR3 coding DNA: TGTGCCAGCAGCTTGGAGGCGGGGCGAAGCTATGGCTACACCTTC.

DNA of the CDR3: TGTGCCAGCAGTGAGCAGGGAGGGAAGAACACTGAAGCTTTCTTT. This sequence encodes CASSEQGGKNTEAFF. The chain is built from TRBV2 and TRBJ1-1, with a weak D call TRBD1 (5 bases). Germline CDR1 is SNHLY and CDR2 is FYNNEI. CDR3 length: 15 residues. Trimming left V 3 bases short and J 1 base short, with 12 bases between.

This clone has only one observation. The chain recombines TRBV6-5 with TRBJ1-4; tentatively, D is TRBD1 (6 bases). Trimming removed 6 bases from V and 0 bases from J, with 11 bases in between. This CDR3 is built from 15 residues. Germline-derived CDR1 and CDR2 are MNHEY and SVGAGI. CDR3 protein: CASSYHRATNEKLFF. CDR3 bases: TGTGCCAGCAGCTACCACAGGGCAACTAATGAAAAACTGTTTTTT.

In DNA form, the CDR3 reads TGCGCCAGCAGCCCGGGACAGGGGATCGCTGAAGCTTTCTTT. Translated: CASSPGQGIAEAFF. The chain couples TRBV5-1 to TRBJ1-1, with 10 nucleotides matching TRBD1. V shed 4 bases, J shed 6 bases, and the junction held 6 bases outside the gene matches. The germline V gene encodes CDR1 SGHRS and CDR2 YFSETQ. This CDR3 spans 14 amino acids.